The rows below give T cell receptor beta chains drawn from one sample of a study of shared clonotypes between healthy human individuals. The method was immunoSEQ multiplex PCR; TCRdb's version includes in-frame clones alone and lacks a portion of them. This table holds 300,000 to 350,000 clones, less than 85% found once. Sequencing was performed on memory CD4+ T cells sorted from blood. Receptor source: a man aged 30 to 39 in good health. Both conserved end residues are part of each CDR3. Each record gives: D gene, CDR3 length, J gene, V gene, clone size, CDR3 protein, CDR3 DNA. D genes are given only for firm matches. A clone size is listed for some rows: how often the clone was seen (once, few, many), or a class if it is expanded.

D gene: TRBD2
CDR3 length: 16
J gene: TRBJ2-1
V gene: TRBV10-1
clone size: NA
CDR3 protein: CASTPGGTSGRNEQFF
CDR3 DNA: TGCGCCAGCACCCCAGGGGGGACTAGCGGGAGGAATGAGCAGTTCTTC

D gene: TRBD2
CDR3 length: 14
J gene: TRBJ2-7
V gene: TRBV5-4
clone size: few
CDR3 protein: CASSPAGKGYEQYF
CDR3 DNA: TGTGCCAGCAGCCCAGCGGGGAAGGGGTACGAGCAGTACTTC

D gene: NA
CDR3 length: 15
J gene: TRBJ2-7
V gene: TRBV27
clone size: NA
CDR3 protein: CASRSVAGWNYEQYF
CDR3 DNA: TGTGCCAGCAGGTCGGTTGCGGGTTGGAACTACGAGCAGTACTTC

D gene: TRBD1
CDR3 length: 17
J gene: TRBJ2-5
V gene: TRBV25-1
clone size: NA
CDR3 protein: CASSLPTRRDREETQYF
CDR3 DNA: TGTGCCAGCAGTCTACCGACCCGAAGGGACAGGGAAGAGACCCAGTACTTC

D gene: TRBD2
CDR3 length: 19
J gene: TRBJ2-1
V gene: TRBV4-3
clone size: NA
CDR3 protein: CASSHLFRTSGREHNEQFF
CDR3 DNA: TGCGCCAGCAGCCACCTCTTTAGGACTAGCGGGAGGGAACACAATGAGCAGTTCTTC

D gene: TRBD2
CDR3 length: 19
J gene: TRBJ2-3
V gene: TRBV2
clone size: NA
CDR3 protein: CASSHSGTSGRWGADTQYF
CDR3 DNA: TGTGCCAGCAGTCACTCCGGGACTAGCGGGAGGTGGGGGGCAGATACGCAGTATTTT

D gene: TRBD2
CDR3 length: 14
J gene: TRBJ2-1
V gene: TRBV10-1
clone size: once
CDR3 protein: CAIYWTSGREEQFF
CDR3 DNA: TGCGCCATATATTGGACTAGCGGGAGAGAAGAGCAGTTCTTC

D gene: NA
CDR3 length: 16
J gene: TRBJ1-4
V gene: TRBV21-1
clone size: NA
CDR3 protein: CASSKEVADWHEKLFF
CDR3 DNA: TGTGCCAGCAGCAAAGAGGTAGCGGACTGGCATGAAAAACTGTTTTTT

D gene: NA
CDR3 length: 14
J gene: TRBJ1-1
V gene: TRBV10-3
clone size: NA
CDR3 protein: CAISLRGMNTEAFF
CDR3 DNA: TGTGCCATCAGCTTACGAGGGATGAACACTGAAGCTTTCTTT

D gene: TRBD1
CDR3 length: 19
J gene: TRBJ2-2
V gene: TRBV7-9
clone size: few
CDR3 protein: CASSLYDWRRTGHTGELFF
CDR3 DNA: TGTGCCAGCAGCTTATACGATTGGAGACGGACAGGGCACACCGGGGAGCTGTTTTTT

D gene: NA
CDR3 length: 11
J gene: TRBJ2-3
V gene: TRBV7-9
clone size: NA
CDR3 protein: CASGSTDTQYF
CDR3 DNA: TGTGCCAGCGGTAGCACAGATACGCAGTATTTT

D gene: TRBD1
CDR3 length: 13
J gene: TRBJ2-5
V gene: TRBV29-1
clone size: NA
CDR3 protein: CSVDTGGRETQYF
CDR3 DNA: TGCAGCGTGGATACAGGGGGCCGGGAGACCCAGTACTTC

D gene: NA
CDR3 length: 13
J gene: TRBJ1-1
V gene: TRBV2
clone size: few
CDR3 protein: CASSEMRNTEAFF
CDR3 DNA: TGTGCCAGCAGTGAAATGAGGAACACTGAAGCTTTCTTT

D gene: NA
CDR3 length: 11
J gene: TRBJ2-3
V gene: TRBV20-1
clone size: NA
CDR3 protein: CSASAADTQYF
CDR3 DNA: TGCAGTGCTAGTGCGGCGGATACGCAGTATTTT

D gene: NA
CDR3 length: 14
J gene: TRBJ2-7
V gene: TRBV9
clone size: NA
CDR3 protein: CASSEYLGSYEQYF
CDR3 DNA: TGTGCCAGCAGCGAATATCTTGGCTCCTACGAGCAGTACTTC

D gene: TRBD2
CDR3 length: 15
J gene: TRBJ2-7
V gene: TRBV6-5
clone size: NA
CDR3 protein: CASSHGTSGRYEQYF
CDR3 DNA: TGTGCCAGCAGCCACGGGACTAGCGGGAGGTACGAGCAGTACTTC

D gene: NA
CDR3 length: 13
J gene: TRBJ2-5
V gene: TRBV6-1
clone size: few
CDR3 protein: CASSVVGGETQYF
CDR3 DNA: TGTGCCAGCAGCGTAGTTGGGGGGGAGACCCAGTACTTC

D gene: NA
CDR3 length: 16
J gene: TRBJ2-5
V gene: TRBV19
clone size: once
CDR3 protein: CASSTGGKSRGETQYF
CDR3 DNA: TGTGCCAGTAGTACAGGGGGGAAATCCCGCGGGGAGACCCAGTACTTC

D gene: TRBD2
CDR3 length: 18
J gene: TRBJ2-3
V gene: TRBV5-1
clone size: few
CDR3 protein: CASSLLTSGRASTDTQYF
CDR3 DNA: TGCGCCAGCAGCCTCCTCACTAGCGGGAGGGCTAGCACAGATACGCAGTATTTT

D gene: NA
CDR3 length: 13
J gene: TRBJ2-5
V gene: TRBV5-1
clone size: NA
CDR3 protein: CASSQVVQETQYF
CDR3 DNA: TGCGCCAGCAGCCAAGTTGTCCAAGAGACCCAGTACTTC

D gene: TRBD2
CDR3 length: 17
J gene: TRBJ2-2
V gene: TRBV7-8
clone size: NA
CDR3 protein: CASSPGLAGVGVGELFF
CDR3 DNA: TGTGCCAGCAGCCCGGGACTAGCGGGCGTGGGGGTCGGGGAGCTGTTTTTT

D gene: TRBD2
CDR3 length: 19
J gene: TRBJ2-3
V gene: TRBV19
clone size: NA
CDR3 protein: CASSPVRPSGRMRTDTQYF
CDR3 DNA: TGTGCCAGTAGTCCAGTCAGGCCCAGCGGGAGGATGCGCACAGATACGCAGTATTTT

D gene: TRBD2
CDR3 length: 15
J gene: TRBJ2-7
V gene: TRBV2
clone size: NA
CDR3 protein: CASSEASGSSYEQYF
CDR3 DNA: TGTGCCAGCAGTGAGGCTAGCGGGAGTTCCTACGAGCAGTACTTC

D gene: NA
CDR3 length: 13
J gene: TRBJ2-7
V gene: TRBV19
clone size: NA
CDR3 protein: CASSSDILYEQYF
CDR3 DNA: TGTGCCAGTAGTTCTGACATACTCTACGAGCAGTACTTC

D gene: NA
CDR3 length: 15
J gene: TRBJ2-7
V gene: TRBV6-1
clone size: NA
CDR3 protein: CASSEVGAGLGEQYF
CDR3 DNA: TGTGCCAGCAGTGAAGTTGGGGCAGGGCTGGGCGAGCAGTACTTC

D gene: NA
CDR3 length: 13
J gene: TRBJ2-4
V gene: TRBV6-5
clone size: NA
CDR3 protein: CASSKGESLIQYF
CDR3 DNA: TGTGCCAGCAGTAAGGGGGAGTCCCTCATTCAGTACTTC

D gene: NA
CDR3 length: 15
J gene: TRBJ2-2
V gene: TRBV15
clone size: NA
CDR3 protein: CATSSPPAGERELFF
CDR3 DNA: TGTGCCACCAGCAGCCCCCCGGCCGGGGAGCGGGAGCTGTTTTTT

D gene: TRBD2
CDR3 length: 22
J gene: TRBJ2-1
V gene: TRBV15
clone size: NA
CDR3 protein: CATSPLTRATSGRAGAYNEQFF
CDR3 DNA: TGTGCCACCAGCCCCCTCACACGGGCGACTAGCGGGAGGGCCGGGGCTTACAATGAGCAGTTCTTC

D gene: TRBD2
CDR3 length: 14
J gene: TRBJ2-4
V gene: TRBV7-6
clone size: few
CDR3 protein: CASSLGGVSNIQYF
CDR3 DNA: TGTGCCAGCTCCCTGGGGGGGGTATCGAACATTCAGTACTTC

D gene: TRBD1
CDR3 length: 17
J gene: TRBJ1-2
V gene: TRBV11-1
clone size: NA
CDR3 protein: CASSQDRSGNSNYGYTF
CDR3 DNA: TGTGCCAGCAGCCAGGACAGGTCGGGGAACTCTAACTATGGCTACACCTTC

D gene: TRBD1
CDR3 length: 18
J gene: TRBJ2-1
V gene: TRBV5-1
clone size: NA
CDR3 protein: CASSAGQGSGKGYNEQFF
CDR3 DNA: TGCGCCAGCAGCGCGGGACAGGGGAGCGGGAAGGGCTACAATGAGCAGTTCTTC

D gene: NA
CDR3 length: 13
J gene: TRBJ2-7
V gene: TRBV11-2
clone size: NA
CDR3 protein: CASSSLDRYEQYF
CDR3 DNA: TGTGCCAGCAGCTCCCTTGACAGATACGAGCAGTACTTC

D gene: NA
CDR3 length: 14
J gene: TRBJ2-2
V gene: TRBV27
clone size: NA
CDR3 protein: CASSRRGLTGELFF
CDR3 DNA: TGTGCCAGCAGTCGTAGAGGGCTCACCGGGGAGCTGTTTTTT

D gene: TRBD1
CDR3 length: 13
J gene: TRBJ1-1
V gene: TRBV9
clone size: NA
CDR3 protein: CASSPTGQGQAFF
CDR3 DNA: TGTGCCAGCAGCCCCACGGGACAGGGCCAAGCTTTCTTT

D gene: NA
CDR3 length: 14
J gene: TRBJ1-3
V gene: TRBV6-6
clone size: NA
CDR3 protein: CASSPTTSGNTIYF
CDR3 DNA: TGTGCCAGCAGTCCTACAACCTCTGGAAACACCATATATTTT

D gene: TRBD2
CDR3 length: 14
J gene: TRBJ2-7
V gene: TRBV7-9
clone size: NA
CDR3 protein: CASSFGGTSHEQYF
CDR3 DNA: TGTGCCAGCAGCTTCGGGGGGACTAGCCACGAGCAGTACTTC

D gene: NA
CDR3 length: 13
J gene: TRBJ1-1
V gene: TRBV28
clone size: NA
CDR3 protein: CASSFVRRGKAFF
CDR3 DNA: TGTGCCAGCAGTTTTGTCCGTAGGGGAAAAGCTTTCTTT

D gene: NA
CDR3 length: 16
J gene: TRBJ2-3
V gene: TRBV7-2
clone size: NA
CDR3 protein: CASSSRVGSGTDTQYF
CDR3 DNA: TGTGCCAGCAGCTCGCGGGTCGGGAGTGGCACAGATACGCAGTATTTT

D gene: NA
CDR3 length: 13
J gene: TRBJ2-1
V gene: TRBV18
clone size: NA
CDR3 protein: CASSPPVRNEQFF
CDR3 DNA: TGTGCCAGCTCACCACCGGTTCGCAATGAGCAGTTCTTC

D gene: TRBD1
CDR3 length: 15
J gene: TRBJ2-2
V gene: TRBV18
clone size: NA
CDR3 protein: CASSPPTGGRGELFF
CDR3 DNA: TGTGCCAGCTCACCACCGACAGGGGGAAGAGGGGAGCTGTTTTTT

D gene: NA
CDR3 length: 13
J gene: TRBJ2-7
V gene: TRBV2
clone size: NA
CDR3 protein: CASSFGVHYEQYF
CDR3 DNA: TGTGCCAGCAGTTTCGGGGTCCACTACGAGCAGTACTTC

D gene: NA
CDR3 length: 13
J gene: TRBJ1-2
V gene: TRBV19
clone size: many
CDR3 protein: CASSMRGNYGYTF
CDR3 DNA: TGTGCCAGTAGTATGAGGGGTAACTATGGCTACACCTTC